This TCR beta chain was observed in a study of cytomegalovirus exposure and HLA in healthy donors. This clone was seen a few times. The repertoire was sequenced with immunoSEQ multiplex PCR; TCRdb's copy has only in-frame clones and lacks some. The sample holds some 240,000 clones, approximately 82% seen once. CDR1 is SEHNR, CDR2 FQNEAQ, per germline (reference sequence). Unmatched junction bases numbered 9, after V lost 4 bases and J lost 4 bases. The CDR3 spans 16 residues. The sample consisted of PBMCs. The chain combines TRBV7-9 with TRBJ2-7; 11 nucleotides agree with TRBD2. The clonotype comes from a woman between 18 and 30 years old in good health and CMV-seronegative. In DNA, the CDR3 is TGTGCCAGCAGCTGGGGACCGGGACTAGCGGAGTACGAGCAGTACTTC. It is translated as CASSWGPGLAEYEQYF.